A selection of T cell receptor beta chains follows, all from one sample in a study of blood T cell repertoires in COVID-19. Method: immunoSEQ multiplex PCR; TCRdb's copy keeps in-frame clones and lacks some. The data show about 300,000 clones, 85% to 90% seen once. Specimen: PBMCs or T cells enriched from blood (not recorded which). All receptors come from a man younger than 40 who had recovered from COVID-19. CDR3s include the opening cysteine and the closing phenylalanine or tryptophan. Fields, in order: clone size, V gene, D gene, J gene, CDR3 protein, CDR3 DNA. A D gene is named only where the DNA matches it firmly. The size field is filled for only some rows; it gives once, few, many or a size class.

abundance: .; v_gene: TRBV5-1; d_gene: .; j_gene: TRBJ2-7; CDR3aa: CASSWTTGVSYEQYF; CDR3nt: TGCGCCAGCAGCTGGACTACAGGGGTCTCCTACGAGCAGTACTTC
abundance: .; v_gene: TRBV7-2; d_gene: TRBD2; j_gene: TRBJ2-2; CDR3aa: CASSLGLALTGELFF; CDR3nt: TGTGCCAGCAGCTTGGGACTAGCGCTTACCGGGGAGCTGTTTTTT
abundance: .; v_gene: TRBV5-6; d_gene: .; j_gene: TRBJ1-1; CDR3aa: CASRLGRLNTEAFF; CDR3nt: TGTGCCAGCAGGCTGGGCCGGCTGAACACTGAAGCTTTCTTT
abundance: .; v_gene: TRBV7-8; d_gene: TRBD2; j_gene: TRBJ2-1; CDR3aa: CASSSLGSGRGSYNEQFF; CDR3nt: TGTGCCAGCAGCTCCTTAGGTAGCGGGAGAGGTTCCTACAATGAGCAGTTCTTC
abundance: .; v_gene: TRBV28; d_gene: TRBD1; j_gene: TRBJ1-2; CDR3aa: CASSLSGQGRGGYTF; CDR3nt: TGTGCCAGCAGTTTATCCGGACAGGGGAGGGGTGGCTACACCTTC
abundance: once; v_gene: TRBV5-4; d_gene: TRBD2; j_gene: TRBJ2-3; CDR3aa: CASSGPGTSGGARIGTQYF; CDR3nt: TGTGCCAGCAGCGGACCCGGGACTAGCGGGGGGGCCAGAATTGGTACGCAGTATTTT
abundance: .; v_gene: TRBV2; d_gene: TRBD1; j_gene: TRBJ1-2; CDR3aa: CASSRQGVGGYTF; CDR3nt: TGTGCCAGCAGTCGGCAGGGGGTGGGTGGCTACACCTTC
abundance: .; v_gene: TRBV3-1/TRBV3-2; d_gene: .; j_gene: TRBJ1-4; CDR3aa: CASSQYGRQGAEKLFF; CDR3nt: TGTGCCAGCAGCCAATATGGAAGGCAGGGTGCCGAAAAACTGTTTTTT
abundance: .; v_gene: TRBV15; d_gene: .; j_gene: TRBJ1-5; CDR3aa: CATSRVAGSSNQPQHF; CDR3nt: TGTGCCACCAGCAGAGTGGCCGGGTCGAGCAATCAGCCCCAGCATTTT
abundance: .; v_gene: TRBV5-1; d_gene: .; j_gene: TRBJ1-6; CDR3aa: CASSIGDPEINSPLHF; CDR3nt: TGCGCCAGCAGTATTGGAGACCCGGAAATTAATTCACCCCTCCACTTT
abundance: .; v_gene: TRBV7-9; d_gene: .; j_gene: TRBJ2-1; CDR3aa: CASQPRGSSYNEQFF; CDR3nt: TGTGCCAGCCAGCCCCGGGGGAGCTCCTACAATGAGCAGTTCTTC
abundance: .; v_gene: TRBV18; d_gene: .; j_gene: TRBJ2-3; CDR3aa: CASSPPFFEKITDTQYF; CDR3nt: TGTGCCAGCTCACCACCCTTCTTTGAGAAAATCACAGATACGCAGTATTTT
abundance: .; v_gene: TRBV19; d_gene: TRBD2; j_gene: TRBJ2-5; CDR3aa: CASSAGGDQETQYF; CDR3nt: TGTGCCAGTAGTGCCGGGGGGGACCAAGAGACCCAGTACTTC
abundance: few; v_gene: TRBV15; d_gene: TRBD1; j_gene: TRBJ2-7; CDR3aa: CATSGRRGRNPYEQYF; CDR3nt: TGTGCCACCAGCGGGAGAAGGGGGCGCAACCCTTACGAGCAGTACTTC
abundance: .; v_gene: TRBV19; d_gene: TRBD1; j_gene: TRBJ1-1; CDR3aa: CASSGRQGAVGNTEAFF; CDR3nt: TGTGCCAGTAGTGGCCGACAGGGGGCGGTTGGGAACACTGAAGCTTTCTTT
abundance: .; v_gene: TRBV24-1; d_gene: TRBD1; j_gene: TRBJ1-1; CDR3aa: CATSESGQGDTEAFF; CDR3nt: TGTGCCACCAGTGAATCGGGACAGGGGGACACTGAAGCTTTCTTT
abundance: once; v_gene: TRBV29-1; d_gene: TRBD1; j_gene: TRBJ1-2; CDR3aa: CSVVAPGQGRYGYTF; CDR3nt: TGCAGCGTTGTGGCCCCGGGACAGGGGCGGTATGGCTACACCTTC
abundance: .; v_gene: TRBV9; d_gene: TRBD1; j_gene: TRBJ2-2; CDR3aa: CASSVGRTGSGELFF; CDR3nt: TGTGCCAGCAGCGTAGGGAGGACAGGGTCCGGGGAGCTGTTTTTT
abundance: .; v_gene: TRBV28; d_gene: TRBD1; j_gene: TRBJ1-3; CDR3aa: CASSWGTGQGRNTIYF; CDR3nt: TGTGCCAGCAGCTGGGGGACAGGGCAAGGTAGAAACACCATATATTTT
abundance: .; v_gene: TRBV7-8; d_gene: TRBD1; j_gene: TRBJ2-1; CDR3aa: CASSPRDRGYGEQFF; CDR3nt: TGTGCCAGCAGCCCCCGGGACAGGGGGTACGGTGAGCAGTTCTTC
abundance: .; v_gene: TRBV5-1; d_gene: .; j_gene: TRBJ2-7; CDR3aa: CASSLGSGPYEQYF; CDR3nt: TGCGCCAGCAGCTTGGGATCAGGGCCCTACGAGCAGTACTTC